Reported below is one T cell receptor (beta chain). Every donor was a healthy Caucasian. The data originate from a study of identical twins. It was template switching that added a universal primer site, and there were unique molecular identifiers on the cDNA. MiXCR, run by TCRdb on the 5' RACE reads, gives a single entry per CDR3 protein. The sample yields around 960,000 distinct CDR3 sequences, approximately 13% seen once. CDR1 and CDR2 (germline): SGHNT, YENEEA. The CDR3 sequence is 13 residues long. Trimming took off 5 bases at V and 3 bases at J, with 10 bases between the two ends. The sample also formed part of further work on yellow fever vaccine responses in identical twins. That work contributes: A vaccine T cell response that seemed partly convergent and partly personalized was reported in twins.

The source material was PBMCs. The V gene is TRBV11-3, the J gene TRBJ2-5; either TRBD1 or TRBD2 may fit D (5 bases each). This TCR came from a young woman in good health. CDR3 nucleotide sequence: TGTGCCAGCAGCGCCGGGACGAAAGAGACCCAGTACTTC. This codes for CASSAGTKETQYF.